The sequence of this TCR beta chain was determined in a study of cytotoxic CD8 clonotypes in ibrutinib-treated CLL. V was trimmed by 5 bases and J by 0 bases, leaving 7 bases between them. Germline lookup yields CDR1 SQVTM and CDR2 ANQGSEA. The CDR3 totals 12 residues. Produced via immunoSEQ multiplex PCR; TCRdb's table is partial and in-frame only. The table records approximately 330,000 clones, around four fifths of them present only once. The material sequenced was PBMCs, taken before ibrutinib treatment. The chain has TRBV29-1 and TRBJ1-1, with no clear D. This TCR was recovered from a human donor with chronic lymphocytic leukemia. As DNA, the CDR3 is TGCAGCGTTTTCCTTGTGAACACTGAAGCTTTCTTT. Translating gives CSVFLVNTEAFF.